This T cell receptor beta chain was profiled in a study of a mutant IDH1 vaccine in newly diagnosed glioma. Across the whole study: Patients came in for eight vaccinations, in weeks 1, 3, 5, 7, 11, 15, 19 and 23.

Assay: immunoSEQ multiplex PCR; the TCRdb copy retains only in-frame clones and omits some. The sample consists of more than 40,000 clones, roughly 78% of them appearing once. About this clone: The antigen is undetermined.

The time point here: week 5, during vaccination. With topical imiquimod, each dose of the vaccine consisted of 300 ug of mutant IDH1 20-mer peptide. Germline CDR1 reads LNHNV; CDR2 reads YYDKDF (reference sequence). The CDR3 extends over 12 amino acids. Trimming cost V 0 bases and J 7 bases, with 4 bases left between them. This TCR came from a woman aged 40 to 50 with glioma. This specimen consisted of PBMCs, obtained from a glioma patient whose treatment included an IDH1 peptide vaccine. The genes are TRBV15 and TRBJ1-3; D is unclear. CDR3 nucleotide sequence: TGTGCCACCAGCAGAGATCATAACACCATATATTTT. As protein: CATSRDHNTIYF.